A single sample gave rise to the 3 T cell receptor beta chains below, sequenced in a study of T cell repertoires in cytomegalovirus infection. TCRdb reprocessed the reads with MiXCR, giving one entry per CDR3 protein. The table has 250,000 to 300,000 distinct CDR3 sequences, roughly 13% seen once. Material for sequencing was PBMCs. The origin of the receptors is a human donor in good health (CMV status not recorded). Some clones in this sample may be carry-over from other donors' samples.

The sample holds many counts of this clonotype. This chain links TRBV28 with TRBJ1-6, with D maybe TRBD1 (5 bases). Germline V CDR1 and CDR2: MDHEN, SYDVKM. The CDR3 is made up of 15 amino acids. Trimming took 4 bases from V and 6 from J, leaving 13 bases between them. CDR3 coding DNA: TGTGCCAGCAGTTCGGAGGGGAGGCTTAATTCACCCCTCCACTTT. Amino acids: CASSSEGRLNSPLHF.

This clonotype came up many times. V and J are TRBV11-2 and TRBJ2-7; 14 bases align to TRBD2. The junction had 12 bases not matched to a gene; V was cut back by 11 bases and J by 3 bases. There are 16 residues in the CDR3. CDR1 and CDR2 (germline): SGHAT, FQNNGV. This CDR3 reads CALPPRLAGGNYEQYF. The CDR3 nucleotides read TGTGCCCTGCCGCCCAGACTAGCGGGAGGGAACTACGAGCAGTACTTC.

This clonotype has at least ten counts. This chain joins TRBV7-6 and TRBJ1-1, with 7 bases fitting TRBD1. Trimming took 5 bases from V and 0 from J; bases not matched to a gene: 15. CDR3 length equals 18 residues. The germline V gene has CDR1 SGHVS and CDR2 FNYEAQ. The CDR3: CASSAGGGGTVVNTEAFF. As DNA, the CDR3 is TGTGCCAGCAGCGCCGGGGGAGGAGGGACAGTAGTGAACACTGAAGCTTTCTTT.